One sample yielded the 4 T cell receptor beta chains listed below, sequenced in a study of regulatory T cells in long-lasting Graves disease. Combining iRepertoire HTBI primers with Arm-PCR of CDR3 regions, the authors built TCR beta libraries. One entry per CDR3 protein results from TCRdb running MiXCR on the multiplex PCR reads. Of 700,000 or so distinct CDR3 sequences listed, around 30% are singletons. Documented time point: persistent/refractory GD, antithyroid drugs over 5 years with positive TRAb. Making the TCR library involved RNA that had been extracted from PBMCs. The sample was peripheral blood mononuclear cells (PBMCs), taken when the disease was refractory, from a patient treated with antithyroid drugs. These receptors were taken from a female donor with Graves disease.

Many counts were recorded for this clonotype. The chain links TRBV12-3 or TRBV12-4 to TRBJ2-7; 9 nucleotides match TRBD2. The V gene end was trimmed by 2 bases and the J gene end by 6 bases; junction bases not matched to a gene: 8. The CDR3 extends over 15 amino acids. The CDR3: CASSLWAGGPSEQYF. The CDR3 DNA follows: TGTGCCAGCAGTTTATGGGCGGGAGGGCCTTCCGAGCAGTACTTC.

A few counts support this clonotype. V usage is TRBV25-1 and J usage is TRBJ1-2, with D possibly being TRBD1 (5 bases). The CDR3 runs 13 residues. CDR1 MGHDK and CDR2 SYGVNS come from the germline V gene. V was trimmed by 5 bases and J by 4 bases, leaving 11 bases between them. The CDR3 loop reads CASSYGGIYGYTF. CDR3 nucleotide sequence: TGTGCCAGCAGTTACGGGGGAATCTATGGCTACACCTTC.

The V gene is TRBV6-1, the J gene TRBJ2-5, with TRBD2 as a possible D gene (6 bases). Germline V gives CDR1 MNHNS, CDR2 SASEGT. The CDR3 consists of 15 residues. V lost 4 bases, J lost 1 base, and 13 bases lay in between. The CDR3 here is CASSGPGLTQETQYF. The CDR3 nucleotides read TGTGCCAGCAGTGGACCGGGACTCACCCAAGAGACCCAGTACTTC.

This clonotype was observed a few times. The V call is TRBV5-1, the J call TRBJ1-2, with 11 bases matching TRBD1. V was pared by 4 bases and J by 8 bases, with 7 bases of the junction left unmatched. The CDR3 spans 14 residues. Germline V gives CDR1 SGHRS, CDR2 YFSETQ. CDR3 protein: CASSTGQGAYGYTF. CDR3 coding DNA: TGCGCCAGCAGCACCGGACAGGGGGCGTACGGCTACACCTTC. Looking up the rest from reference TRBV5-1 and TRBJ1-2 gives the full variable domain: KAGVTQTPRYLIKTRGQQVTLSCSPISGHRSVSWYQQTPGQGLQFLFEYFSETQRNKGNFPGRFSGRQFSNSRSEMNVSTLELGDSALYLCASSTGQGAYGYTFGSGTRLTVV.